These 13 T cell receptor beta chains were all obtained from the same sample, sequenced in a study of T cell changes during pregnancy in multiple sclerosis. TCRdb's table, derived via immunoSEQ multiplex PCR, lists solely in-frame clones and lacks some. This repertoire shows under 55,000 clones, approximately 91% found once; its top ten account for approximately 10%. The starting material was CD8+ T cells from peripheral blood mononuclear cells, obtained after pregnancy. The receptor source for this set is a female donor with multiple sclerosis, enrolled in a pregnancy study.

The chain combines TRBV9 with TRBJ2-3; 11 bases map to TRBD2. The J segment lost 5 bases and the V segment lost 0 bases, leaving 2 bases of the junction unmatched. CDR1 is SGDLS, CDR2 YYNGEE, per germline. The CDR3 length is 15 residues. Here the CDR3 DNA reads TGTGCCAGCAGCGTAGAGGGACTAGCGGTAGATACGCAGTATTTT. It codes for CASSVEGLAVDTQYF.

V is TRBV27 and J is TRBJ2-7, with TRBD2 as a possible D gene (6 bases). V gave up 2 bases and J gave up 1 base, with 12 bases separating them. This CDR3 region has 15 residues. Per germline, CDR1 MNHEY and CDR2 SMNVEV (reference sequence). CDR3 protein: CASSLKHGGSYEQYF. CDR3 nucleotides: TGTGCCAGCAGTTTAAAACACGGGGGATCCTACGAGCAGTACTTC.

The chain has TRBV6-4 and TRBJ2-1, with 9 nucleotides matching TRBD2. CDR3 size: 14 residues. The V gene's germline CDR1 is MRHNA and CDR2 SNTAGT. V lost 3 bases to trimming and J lost 7 bases; unmatched junction nucleotides: 4. For the CDR3, the DNA is TGTGCCAGCAGTGAGGCGGGGGGGAAAAATGAGCAGTTCTTC. Its translation is CASSEAGGKNEQFF.

This rearrangement joins TRBV7-8 to TRBJ1-2; no clear D. The V gene's germline CDR1 is SGHVS and CDR2 FQNEAQ. The CDR3 extends over 13 amino acids. V shed 3 bases and J shed 9 bases, with 14 bases lying between them. The CDR3 nucleotides are TGTGCCAGCAGCTTTAAACAGCAAAGTCGCTACACCTTC. The encoded protein is CASSFKQQSRYTF.

The genes are TRBV7-8 and TRBJ1-5; D remains ambiguous. V gave up 3 bases and J gave up 2 bases, with 8 bases separating them. The germline V gene has CDR1 SGHVS and CDR2 FQNEAQ. The CDR3 contains 14 residues. CDR3 sequence: CASSLGVGNQPQHF. As DNA, the CDR3 is TGTGCCAGCAGCTTGGGAGTGGGCAATCAGCCCCAGCATTTT.

The rearrangement joins TRBV10-1 to TRBJ2-1; 10 bases map to TRBD2. Germline CDR1 WNHNN, CDR2 SYGVQD (reference sequence). The CDR3 sequence is 17 residues long. Unmatched junction bases numbered 12, after V lost 2 bases and J lost 8 bases. CDR3 protein: CASSEEPGLATIYEQFF. In DNA form, the CDR3 reads TGCGCCAGCAGTGAGGAGCCGGGACTAGCGACGATCTATGAGCAGTTCTTC.

This chain uses TRBV6-1 with TRBJ2-7, with TRBD1 identical over 7 bases. CDR1 and CDR2 from the germline V gene are MNHNS and SASEGT. There are 13 residues in the CDR3. Unmatched junction bases numbered 9, after V lost 7 bases and J lost 6 bases. The CDR3 DNA reads TGTGCCAGCACCGGGACAGACCACGGCGAGCAGTACTTC. It codes for CASTGTDHGEQYF.

The chain uses TRBV10-3 and TRBJ2-3, with D possibly being TRBD2 (5 bases). V dropped 4 bases and J dropped 0 bases, with 14 bases sitting between them. Germline CDR1 reads ENHRY; CDR2 reads SYGVKD. The CDR3 sequence is 16 residues long. The CDR3 here is CAISGYLAGSTDTQYF. CDR3 bases: TGTGCCATCAGTGGTTACCTAGCTGGTAGCACAGATACGCAGTATTTT.

The V and J genes are TRBV5-1 and TRBJ2-7, with D perhaps matching TRBD2 (5 bases). Germline V gene sequence: CDR1 SGHRS, CDR2 YFSETQ. CDR3 size: 14 residues. V lost 2 bases and J 6 bases, leaving 15 bases between the germline ends. For the CDR3, the DNA is TGCGCCAGCAGCTTCGATCCTAGCAATTCCGAGCAGTACTTC. It encodes CASSFDPSNSEQYF.

Here the CDR3 DNA reads TGTGCCAGCAGCGGCCTAACGACGCGGGGAAACACTGAAGCTTTCTTT. Translating it yields CASSGLTTRGNTEAFF. This chain links TRBV7-9 with TRBJ1-1; no clear D gene. The length of the CDR3 is 16 residues. CDR1 is SEHNR and CDR2 is FQNEAQ in the germline V gene (reference sequence). Trimming pared 5 bases from V and 2 bases from J, leaving 18 bases between.

V usage is TRBV5-5 and J usage is TRBJ1-5, with D uncertain. Germline V lookup: CDR1 SGHKS, CDR2 YYEKEE (reference sequence). V was clipped by 2 bases and J by 2 bases, with 11 bases between them. CDR3 length equals 15 residues. The CDR3: CASSLEARGNQPQHF. CDR3 DNA: TGTGCCAGCAGCTTAGAAGCGAGGGGCAATCAGCCCCAGCATTTT.

V gene TRBV9 combines with J gene TRBJ2-1, with a weak D call TRBD1 (5 bases). Germline assignment: CDR1 SGDLS and CDR2 YYNGEE. V gave up 0 bases and J gave up 2 bases, with 6 bases separating them. This CDR3 is built from 14 residues. The CDR3 sequence: CASSVVGAYNEQFF. The CDR3 nucleotides are TGTGCCAGCAGCGTAGTAGGGGCCTACAATGAGCAGTTCTTC.

In its sample, this clone was seen once. V is TRBV21-1 and J is TRBJ2-7; TRBD2 is the table's D call, not checked against the DNA. TRBV21-1 is listed as a pseudogene. This CDR3 is built from 18 residues. This CDR3 is CATHQLAGGPQSLYEQYF. For the CDR3, the DNA is TGTGCCACCCACCAACTAGCGGGGGGCCCCCAGAGCCTCTACGAGCAGTACTTC.